This record concerns one T cell receptor beta chain sequence. Its binding antigen is unknown. Qualities for individual bases were not recorded, and no much larger clone is one base off. These data originate in a study of PD-1 blockade in classical Hodgkin lymphoma (TCRdb year 2020). At the level of the whole study: Nivolumab dosing was 3 mg/kg intravenously every 2 weeks, continuing until either disease progression or unacceptable toxicity. A peripheral blood immune signature of response to PD-1 blockade in classical Hodgkin lymphoma was defined using TCR beta sequencing and CyTOF. Overall results and qualifications from the work: Only a single clinical trial cohort was studied, and what caused the repertoire differences, possibly disease activity or prior therapy, remained undefined. Baseline TCR diversity was reported to be lower in newly diagnosed patients than in healthy donors, and even lower in relapsed/refractory patients. Among trial patients, those achieving complete response had baseline diversity similar to that of newly diagnosed patients, while diversity was significantly lower in partial responders and progressors. CD4+ but not CD8+ TCR diversity rose significantly by C4D1 (p=0.0027 vs p=0.16), most apparent in complete responders (p=0.02). Lower diversity was seen in patients whose nivolumab began less than 1 year after ASCT, and these patients were left out of later analyses so that immune reconstitution would not confound the results.

Genomic DNA was extracted with the Qiagen DNeasy kit from unsorted PBMCs and from negatively selected CD4+ and CD8+ fractions. TCR beta CDR3 regions were amplified by immunoSEQ multiplex PCR using primers annealing to V and J segments. A synthetic immune receptor repertoire was used to minimize amplification bias, and remaining bias was computationally removed after sequencing. Per the original workflow: Repertoire diversity was quantified as the Shannon entropy index using custom Python scripts. Unsorted, CD4+ and CD8+ repertoires were analyzed separately, except in combined analyses where CD4+ and CD8+ sequences were merged in silico. A clone was considered expanded if an increase in frequency of at least 2-fold after treatment relative to C1D1 was found, and a pseudocount of 0.5 was applied to clones undetected at baseline. Singleton clones were defined as clones with 0 or 1 copy at C1D1, and non-singleton clones were defined as clones with 2 or more copies. Clones expanded in unsorted samples were labelled as CD4+, CD8+ or unknown by matching protein sequences in sorted samples from the same patient. Wilcoxon tests were applied to paired samples to test diversity changes from C1D1 to C4D1. TCRdb carries this immuneACCESS record with in-frame sequences only. Its versions omit some clonotypes, under half of them owing to an unresolved V gene in the studies checked, with the rest unexplained. Clone size and the V and J calls come from that table; the DNA yielded D and trimming. The sample has fewer than 55,000 clones on record, 80% of them singletons. Clones ranked in the top ten supply about 20% of the sample.

Taken from the germline V gene, the CDR1 and CDR2 loops are SGHTS and YDEGEE. Measured from the cysteine to the phenylalanine, the CDR3 is 15 residues long. Here the CDR3 DNA is all that survives: 45 bases in frame from base 1. Germline trimming amounts to 5 bases on V and 2 bases on J, with 4 as the count of junction bases outside the gene matches. The time point label on this specimen signifies: cycle 4 day 1 (C4D1), after 6 weeks of nivolumab. Relapse after autologous stem cell transplantation had occurred in all trial patients, and cohorts A, B and C were distinguished by prior brentuximab vedotin exposure. The trial cohort comprised roughly 50 patients with relapsed/refractory classical Hodgkin lymphoma whose best overall responses were complete response, partial response or progressive disease. In the multi-cohort phase II CheckMate 205 trial, trial patients received single-agent nivolumab. An independent review committee assessed best overall response by applying the 2007 International Working Group response criteria. Trial PBMCs were obtained immediately prior to nivolumab initiation (C1D1) and on therapy at cycle 2 day 1 and cycle 4 day 1. After peripheral blood was drawn into 8 mL Vacutainer Cell Preparation Tubes, PBMCs were isolated by centrifugation and then cryopreserved.

The source is a human donor with classical Hodgkin lymphoma. This chain is built from TRBV5-8 and TRBJ2-3, and TRBD2 matches 11 of the central bases. Source: peripheral blood mononuclear cells (PBMCs), taken before the fourth cycle of nivolumab. The DNA reads TGTGCCAGCAGATTAGCGGGGGGGCCCACAGATACGCAGTATTTT. It codes for CASRLAGGPTDTQYF.